The source of this T cell receptor beta chain is a study of siplizumab effects on memory and regulatory T cells. Broader study findings: The alloresponse seemed to draw substantially on naive T cells, which appeared more diverse than memory cells. It was never confirmed that proliferating Tregs from siplizumab cultures were suppressive. Siplizumab caused a significant drop in alloreactive sequences traceable to unstimulated CD4+ memory cells.

The ends were cut back, 5 bases at V and 5 bases at J, with 17 bases in the middle. CDR3 length: 15 amino acids. Germline V gene lookup returns CDR1 SGHNT and CDR2 YENEEA. Comments on this clone: Its target is unknown.

Every sample had 80,000 to 100,000 of its TCR templates assayed. Clones were sequenced by immunoSEQ multiplex PCR, and TCRdb holds only the in-frame ones, with some missing. This table has about 91,000 clones, more than 85% appearing once. This clonotype was sampled from a human donor in good health. The sample consisted of CD8+ T cells sorted from blood. The V gene is TRBV11-3, the J gene TRBJ2-3; maybe TRBD1 (6 bases). The CDR3 DNA sequence: TGTGCCAGCAGCCCAACTTTGGGGGCGGGAGATACGCAGTATTTT. The encoded protein is CASSPTLGAGDTQYF.